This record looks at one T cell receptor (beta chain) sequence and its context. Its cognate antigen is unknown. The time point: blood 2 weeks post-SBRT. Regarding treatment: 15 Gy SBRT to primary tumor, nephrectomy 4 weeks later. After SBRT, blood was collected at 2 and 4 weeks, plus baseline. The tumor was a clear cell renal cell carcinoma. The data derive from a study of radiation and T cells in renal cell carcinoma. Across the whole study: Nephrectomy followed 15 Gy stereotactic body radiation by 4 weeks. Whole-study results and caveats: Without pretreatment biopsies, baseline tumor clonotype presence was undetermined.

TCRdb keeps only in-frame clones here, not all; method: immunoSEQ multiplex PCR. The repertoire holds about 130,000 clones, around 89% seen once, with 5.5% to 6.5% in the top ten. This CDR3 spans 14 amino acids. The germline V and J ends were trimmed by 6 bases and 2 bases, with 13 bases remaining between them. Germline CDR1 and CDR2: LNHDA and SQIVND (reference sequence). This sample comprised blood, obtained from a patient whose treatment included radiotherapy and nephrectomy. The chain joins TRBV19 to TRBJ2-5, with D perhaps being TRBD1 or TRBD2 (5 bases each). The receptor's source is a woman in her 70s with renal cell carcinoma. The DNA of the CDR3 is TGTGCCAGTAGGAGGGTGGCAGGGCAAGAGACCCAGTACTTC. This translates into CASRRVAGQETQYF.